Detailed here is one T cell receptor (beta chain). As yet, its antigen is unknown. The PCR contained 60 Vbeta and 13 Jbeta primers. Produced via immunoSEQ multiplex PCR; TCRdb's table is partial and in-frame only. Of 150,000 to 200,000 clones in the sample, roughly 70% were seen once. With 4 bases removed from V and 2 bases from J, the gap between germline ends came to 5 bases. The CDR3 consists of 12 residues. Germline V gene sequence: CDR1 LGHNT, CDR2 FRNRAP. The source of the sample is a study of cytomegalovirus exposure and HLA in healthy donors. Findings and limits, study-wide: A later examination showed that TCR association rates differed by HLA locus, with DRB1 most and HLA-C fewest. In a later analysis, at a false discovery rate of 0.05, 15,000 to 20,000 TCR beta sequences were associated with HLA alleles.

Sequencing was performed on PBMCs. This TCR was recovered from a girl aged 5-17 years in good health and CMV-seronegative. The rearrangement joins TRBV12-5 to TRBJ1-1, with D uncertain. The CDR3 coding sequence is TGTGCTAGTGGTTGGGCAAACACTGAAGCTTTCTTT. It specifies CASGWANTEAFF.